Below, 12 T cell receptor beta chains from the same sample are listed, as sequenced in a study of human T cells and chemical hapten exposure. TCRdb re-derived calls from the RACE reads in MiXCR, one entry per CDR3 protein. The sample carries about 69,000 distinct CDR3 sequences, over 9% recorded once. The time point here: patch test 2, 6 weeks after DPC sensitization. The treatment: therapeutic diphenylcyclopropenone sensitization with weekly scalp DPC. Sample: whole blood, taken in connection with sensitization to the hapten diphenylcyclopropenone (DPC). The receptor set was obtained from a woman aged 50 to 60 with alopecia areata. Some clones in this sample may be carry-over from other donors' samples.

This clonotype showed up many times. This chain uses TRBV20-1 with TRBJ2-3; 7 bases map to TRBD1. This CDR3 is built from 13 residues. J gave up 5 bases and V 6 bases, and 8 bases lay outside the gene matches. Germline V CDR1 and CDR2: DFQATT, SNEGSKA (reference sequence). The CDR3 here is CSAERQGLDTQYF. CDR3 nucleotides: TGCAGTGCCGAACGACAGGGCCTAGATACGCAGTATTTT.

The chain is built from TRBV7-6 and TRBJ2-1; tentatively, D is TRBD2 (6 bases). The CDR3 spans 16 residues. V lost 1 base and J lost 8, with 18 bases in between. Looked up from germline, CDR1 is SGHVS and CDR2 is FNYEAQ. CDR3 residues: CASSLGEGGIGDEQFF. The CDR3 DNA is TGTGCCAGCAGCTTAGGTGAGGGCGGGATTGGTGATGAGCAGTTCTTC.

This clonotype was seen many times. The chain joins TRBV21-1 to TRBJ2-2; no check of the table's D call, TRBD1, against the DNA was made. TRBV21-1 is labeled a pseudogene. The CDR3 is made up of 18 amino acids. The CDR3 nucleotides are TGTGCCAGCAGCAAAAGGGCTCGGGATAGTCCGAACACCGGGGAGCTGTTTTTT. Encoded protein: CASSKRARDSPNTGELFF.

This clonotype came up a few times. This chain joins TRBV18 and TRBJ2-7; 7 bases fit TRBD1. Trimming took 1 base from V and 3 from J; bases not matched to a gene: 3. The germline gives CDR1 KGHSH, CDR2 LQKENI. The CDR3 runs to 14 residues. The CDR3 loop is CASSPRQGGYEQYF. As DNA, the CDR3 is TGTGCCAGCTCACCACGACAGGGTGGCTACGAGCAGTACTTC.

This clonotype has ten or more counts. The CDR3 nucleotides are TGTGCCAGCAGCTTTAATTGGGACGAGCAGTACTTC. Amino acid sequence: CASSFNWDEQYF. This chain uses TRBV7-9 with TRBJ2-7; D is unresolved. Germline V gene lookup returns CDR1 SEHNR and CDR2 FQNEAQ (reference sequence). Between the trimmed V and J ends, which lost 3 bases and 5 bases, there was a span of 8 bases. The CDR3 extends over 12 amino acids.

This chain uses TRBV4-2 with TRBJ2-1, with TRBD2 matching over 14 bases. The CDR3 totals 14 residues. Germline trimming cut 4 bases from V and 9 bases from J; bases unmatched to any gene: 2. Germline V gene data show CDR1 as LGHNA and CDR2 as YNFKEQ. The CDR3 DNA sequence: TGTGCCAGCAGCCGCGGGACTAGCGGGAGTGAGCAGTTCTTC. This encodes CASSRGTSGSEQFF.

This clonotype turned up a few times. The rearrangement joins TRBV5-1 to TRBJ2-5; no firm D call. V lost 2 bases to trimming and J lost 4 bases, with 9 bases between them. The CDR3 runs to 13 residues. The V gene's germline CDR1 is SGHRS and CDR2 YFSETQ. The CDR3 loop reads CASSFRMVETQYF. CDR3 DNA sequence: TGCGCCAGCAGCTTCCGGATGGTAGAGACCCAGTACTTC. Drawing the rest from reference TRBV5-1 and TRBJ2-5, the complete variable domain is KAGVTQTPRYLIKTRGQQVTLSCSPISGHRSVSWYQQTPGQGLQFLFEYFSETQRNKGNFPGRFSGRQFSNSRSEMNVSTLELGDSALYLCASSFRMVETQYFGPGTRLLVL.

This clonotype showed up just a few times. The V gene is TRBV6-2 or TRBV6-3, the J gene TRBJ2-2; perhaps TRBD1 as D (6 bases). CDR3 length: 16 amino acids. With 1 base removed from V and 4 bases from J, the gap between germline ends came to 13 bases. Germline V CDR1 and CDR2: MNHEY, SVGEGT. The CDR3 DNA sequence: TGTGCCAGCAGTTACTTCGGACAGAATCCCACCGGGGAGCTGTTTTTT. As protein: CASSYFGQNPTGELFF.

The sample holds many counts of this clonotype. The V gene is TRBV7-6, the J gene TRBJ2-3; the match to TRBD2 covers 11 bases. This CDR3 contains 17 residues. From germline, CDR1 is SGHVS and CDR2 FNYEAQ. The V and J ends lost 5 bases and 8 bases, in that order; junction bases with no gene match: 15. CDR3 nucleotides: TGTGCCAGCAGCCTCGGGACTAGCGGAGCCCTGCTCGTTACGCAGTATTTT. It codes for CASSLGTSGALLVTQYF.

Ten or more counts support this clonotype. The gene calls are TRBV3-1 and TRBJ2-1, with D possibly TRBD2 on 6 matching bases. The CDR3 length is 15 residues. The V end lost 0 bases, the J end lost 9 bases, and 15 bases lay between the germline ends. Germline V gene sequence: CDR1 LGHDT, CDR2 YNNKEL (reference sequence). CDR3 sequence reads: CASSQEGPGASEQFF. DNA of the CDR3: TGTGCCAGCAGCCAAGAAGGTCCGGGAGCGAGTGAGCAGTTCTTC.

The V call is TRBV20-1, the J call TRBJ2-1, with a possible D match to TRBD2 (6 bases). V was pared by 2 bases and J by 3 bases, with 17 bases between. This CDR3 is 16 amino acids long. Germline V gene data show CDR1 as DFQATT and CDR2 as SNEGSKA (reference sequence). The CDR3: CSARPKIAEHYNEQFF. The CDR3 DNA sequence: TGCAGTGCTAGACCAAAAATAGCGGAACACTACAATGAGCAGTTCTTC.

J is TRBJ2-7 and V is TRBV29-1; D gene ambiguous. The germline CDR1 and CDR2 sequences are SQVTM and ANQGSEA. Trimming left V 5 bases short and J 5 bases short, with 28 bases between. CDR3 size: 17 residues. The CDR3, as DNA: TGCAGCGTTTCGTCGGTGACGAAAGCAAGCCAGAAAAACGAGCAGTACTTC. Residues: CSVSSVTKASQKNEQYF.